The rows below give T cell receptor beta chains drawn from one sample of a study of cytomegalovirus exposure and HLA in healthy donors. The data were produced by immunoSEQ multiplex PCR, yet TCRdb's version contains in-frame clones alone and is incomplete. The sample lists some 110,000 clones, 74% occurring once. The sequenced material came from PBMCs. These receptors were collected from a woman aged 45-65 years in good health and CMV-seropositive. The CDR3 runs from the conserved cysteine through the conserved F or W. A D gene is named only where the DNA matches it firmly. Size is omitted from some rows. Given values are once, few, many or a class for expanded clones.

d_gene	v_gene	j_gene	abundance	CDR3aa	CDR3nt
TRBD1	TRBV7-9	TRBJ2-7	-	CASSVNGGQGNEQYF	TGTGCCAGCAGCGTTAATGGGGGACAGGGGAACGAGCAGTACTTC
-	TRBV29-1	TRBJ1-2	-	CSVKTGDHGYTF	TGCAGCGTGAAGACAGGCGACCATGGCTACACCTTC
-	TRBV20-1	TRBJ2-7	-	CSATRNEQYF	TGCAGTGCGACCAGGAACGAGCAGTACTTC
-	TRBV18	TRBJ2-7	-	CASSPLAQTYEQYF	TGTGCCAGCTCACCACTGGCCCAAACCTACGAGCAGTACTTC
-	TRBV7-2	TRBJ2-5	-	CASSSQRGETQYF	TGTGCCAGCAGCTCTCAGCGCGGGGAGACCCAGTACTTC
-	TRBV10-1	TRBJ1-1	-	CASSEYQGYTEAFF	TGCGCCAGCAGTGAGTATCAGGGGTACACTGAAGCTTTCTTT
TRBD1	TRBV5-1	TRBJ2-2	-	CASSPGQGAHGELFF	TGCGCCAGCAGCCCGGGACAGGGGGCCCACGGGGAGCTGTTTTTT
TRBD2	TRBV5-1	TRBJ2-2	-	CASQGLARTGELFF	TGCGCCAGCCAGGGACTAGCGCGCACCGGGGAGCTGTTTTTT
TRBD2	TRBV11-2	TRBJ2-3	-	CASSLGSGGRDTQYF	TGTGCCAGCAGCTTAGGTAGCGGGGGAAGAGATACGCAGTATTTT
-	TRBV19	TRBJ2-2	-	CASSSGVGEAGELFF	TGTGCCAGTAGTTCCGGGGTTGGGGAAGCCGGGGAGCTGTTTTTT
TRBD1	TRBV13	TRBJ1-4	-	CASSSAGTGDSEKLFF	TGTGCCAGCAGCTCCGCCGGGACAGGGGACAGCGAAAAACTGTTTTTT
TRBD2	TRBV7-3	TRBJ2-3	few	CASSPVAGGTDTQYF	TGTGCCAGCAGCCCTGTGGCGGGGGGCACAGATACGCAGTATTTT
-	TRBV5-8	TRBJ1-6	-	CASSLGSPTVSPLHF	TGTGCCAGCAGCTTGGGCAGCCCGACAGTCTCACCCCTCCACTTT
TRBD2	TRBV28	TRBJ2-7	once	CASSLSYSELAGDLASSYEQYF	TGTGCCAGCAGTTTATCCTATTCCGAACTAGCGGGGGACCTGGCGAGCTCCTACGAGCAGTACTTC
TRBD1	TRBV28	TRBJ1-4	once	CASSSTGVNEKLFF	TGTGCCAGCAGTTCGACAGGGGTAAATGAAAAACTGTTTTTT
-	TRBV14	TRBJ1-1	-	CASSPSARAGHPNTEAFF	TGTGCCAGCAGCCCCTCCGCCCGGGCAGGGCACCCGAACACTGAAGCTTTCTTT
TRBD2	TRBV27	TRBJ2-5	-	CASKTSAEETQYF	TGTGCCAGCAAGACTAGCGCCGAAGAGACCCAGTACTTC
-	TRBV6-5	TRBJ2-3	-	CASSPSADTQYF	TGTGCCAGCAGCCCCTCGGCAGATACGCAGTATTTT
-	TRBV7-8	TRBJ1-5	-	CASSPDSLKPQHF	TGTGCCAGCAGCCCGGACAGTCTCAAGCCCCAGCATTTT
TRBD2	TRBV5-1	TRBJ2-5	-	CASSFAGTSLETQYF	TGCGCCAGCAGCTTCGCCGGGACTAGCTTGGAGACCCAGTACTTC
-	TRBV7-3	TRBJ2-6	-	CASSSRLSSGANVLTF	TGTGCCAGCAGTTCCAGACTGAGCTCTGGGGCCAACGTCCTGACTTTC
TRBD1	TRBV4-1	TRBJ1-2	-	CASSQGQGAVYGYTF	TGCGCCAGCAGCCAGGGACAGGGGGCGGTTTATGGCTACACCTTC
TRBD2	TRBV4-1	TRBJ2-1	few	CASSLTILAGGANEQFF	TGCGCCAGCAGCCTCACCATCCTAGCGGGGGGCGCCAATGAGCAGTTCTTC
-	TRBV4-1	TRBJ2-7	-	CASKSPTGNEQYF	TGCGCCAGCAAATCGCCTACGGGTAACGAGCAGTACTTC
-	TRBV10-3	TRBJ1-2	-	CAISESQGYRTF	TGTGCCATCAGTGAGTCTCAGGGGTACCGCACCTTC
TRBD2	TRBV6-1	TRBJ2-5	-	CASSAPGTSLSQYF	TGTGCCAGCAGTGCCCCCGGGACTAGTCTTTCCCAGTACTTC
-	TRBV6-5	TRBJ2-7	-	CASRRWGDSSYEQYF	TGTGCCAGCAGACGATGGGGGGACAGCTCCTACGAGCAGTACTTC
-	TRBV7-6	TRBJ2-1	-	CASSYVGDSYNEQFF	TGTGCCAGCAGTTACGTGGGAGACTCCTACAATGAGCAGTTCTTC
-	TRBV6-6	TRBJ1-6	once	CASSPPGSPLHF	TGTGCCAGCAGCCCCCCAGGTTCACCCCTCCACTTT
TRBD1	TRBV28	TRBJ2-6	-	CASSPTLGQGFSGANVLTF	TGTGCCAGCAGCCCGACTCTGGGACAGGGGTTCTCTGGGGCCAACGTCCTGACTTTC
TRBD1	TRBV5-1	TRBJ2-7	-	CASRPQGAVGEQYF	TGCGCCAGCAGACCGCAGGGGGCGGTGGGGGAGCAGTACTTC
TRBD2	TRBV11-2	TRBJ2-1	-	CASSSGLAESNEQFF	TGTGCCAGCAGCTCGGGACTAGCGGAAAGTAATGAGCAGTTCTTC
-	TRBV7-2	TRBJ1-3	once	CASSTRGVRNTIYF	TGTGCCAGCAGCACCCGGGGGGTTCGAAACACCATATATTTT
-	TRBV9	TRBJ2-5	few	CASSSRLEEETQYF	TGTGCCAGCAGCTCCCGACTAGAGGAAGAGACCCAGTACTTC
-	TRBV5-1	TRBJ1-6	-	CASSFPGNSPLHF	TGCGCCAGCAGCTTCCCGGGTAATTCACCCCTCCACTTT
-	TRBV5-6	TRBJ1-2	-	CASSLFMQNRYGYTF	TGTGCCAGCAGCTTGTTTATGCAGAATCGCTATGGCTACACCTTC
-	TRBV5-6	TRBJ1-5	-	CASSDSGSRPQHF	TGTGCCAGCAGCGATTCGGGATCTCGGCCCCAGCATTTT
TRBD2	TRBV15	TRBJ2-5	-	CATSDPREGQGTQYF	TGTGCCACCAGCGATCCAAGGGAGGGGCAAGGGACCCAGTACTTC
TRBD2	TRBV7-2	TRBJ2-2	-	CASSLWRGGLSGELFF	TGTGCCAGCAGCTTATGGCGGGGGGGCCTTTCCGGGGAGCTGTTTTTT
TRBD2	TRBV7-9	TRBJ2-5	few	CASRLSGGEETQYF	TGTGCCAGCAGGTTAAGCGGGGGGGAAGAGACCCAGTACTTC